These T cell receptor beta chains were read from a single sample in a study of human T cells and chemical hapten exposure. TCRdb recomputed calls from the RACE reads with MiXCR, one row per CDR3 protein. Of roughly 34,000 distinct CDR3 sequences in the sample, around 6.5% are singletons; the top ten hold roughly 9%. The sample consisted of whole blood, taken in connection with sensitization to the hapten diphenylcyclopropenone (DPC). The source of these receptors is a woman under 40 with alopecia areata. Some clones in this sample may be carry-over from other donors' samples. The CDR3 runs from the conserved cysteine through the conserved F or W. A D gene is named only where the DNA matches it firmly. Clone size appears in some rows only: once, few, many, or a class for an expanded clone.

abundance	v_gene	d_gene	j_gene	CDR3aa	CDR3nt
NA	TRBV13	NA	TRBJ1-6	CASSLALTGQHNSPLHF	TGTGCCAGCAGCTTAGCATTAACCGGACAGCATAATTCACCCCTCCACTTT
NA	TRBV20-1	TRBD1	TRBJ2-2	CSANRGYGELFF	TGCAGTGCCAACAGGGGATACGGGGAGCTGTTTTTT
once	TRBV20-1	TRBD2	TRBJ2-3	CRTGTSRTDTQYF	TGCAGAACCGGGACTAGCCGCACAGATACGCAGTATTTT
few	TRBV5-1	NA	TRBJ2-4	CASSLGLQTIAKNIQYF	TGCGCCAGCAGCTTGGGACTGCAGACAATAGCCAAAAACATTCAGTACTTC
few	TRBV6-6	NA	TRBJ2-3	CASSNMRTDTQYF	TGTGCCAGCAGCAATATGCGCACAGATACGCAGTATTTT
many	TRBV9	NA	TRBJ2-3	CASSANTNTDTQYF	TGTGCCAGCAGCGCAAACACGAACACAGATACGCAGTATTTT
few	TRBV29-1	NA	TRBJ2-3	CSVAESQADTQYF	TGCAGCGTAGCAGAGTCTCAGGCAGATACGCAGTATTTT
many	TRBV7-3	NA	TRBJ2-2	CASRQGLNTGELFF	TGTGCCAGTCGGCAGGGGTTGAACACCGGGGAGCTGTTTTTT
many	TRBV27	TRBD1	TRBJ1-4	CASRTGVANEKLFF	TGTGCCAGCAGAACAGGGGTGGCTAATGAAAAACTGTTTTTT
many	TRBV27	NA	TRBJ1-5	CASSRWGSDQPQHF	TGTGCCAGCTCGAGATGGGGTTCGGATCAGCCCCAGCATTTT
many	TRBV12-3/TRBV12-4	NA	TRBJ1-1	CASSLSVEAFF	TGTGCCAGCAGTTTATCCGTTGAAGCTTTCTTT
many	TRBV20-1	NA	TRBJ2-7	CSARLAGYEQYF	TGCAGTGCTAGACTCGCGGGCTACGAGCAGTACTTC
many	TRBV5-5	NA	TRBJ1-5	CASSQTTEFNQPQHF	TGTGCCAGCAGCCAAACGACGGAGTTCAATCAGCCCCAGCATTTT
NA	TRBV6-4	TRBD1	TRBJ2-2	CASSRDRGSGELFF	TGTGCCAGCAGCCGGGACAGGGGGTCCGGGGAGCTGTTTTTT
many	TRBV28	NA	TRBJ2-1	CASSSAVGNEQFF	TGTGCCAGCAGTTCCGCCGTAGGTAATGAGCAGTTCTTC
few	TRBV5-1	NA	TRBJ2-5	CASSWEKETQYF	TGCGCCAGCAGCTGGGAAAAAGAGACCCAGTACTTC
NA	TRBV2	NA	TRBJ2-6	CASSRDGGSGANVLTF	TGTGCCAGCAGCCGGGACGGTGGGTCTGGGGCCAACGTCCTGACTTTC
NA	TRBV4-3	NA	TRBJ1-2	CASSQTDRINYGYTF	TGCGCCAGCAGCCAAACTGACAGGATTAACTATGGCTACACCTTC
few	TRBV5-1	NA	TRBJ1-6	CASSLTVGWADNSPLHF	TGCGCCAGCAGCTTGACAGTCGGATGGGCAGATAATTCACCCCTCCACTTT
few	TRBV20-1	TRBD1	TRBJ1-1	CSARPPTGHTEAFF	TGCAGTGCTAGACCCCCGACAGGGCACACTGAAGCTTTCTTT
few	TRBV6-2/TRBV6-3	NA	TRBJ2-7	CASSDVRDKPYEQYF	TGTGCCAGCAGTGACGTCCGGGACAAACCCTACGAGCAGTACTTC
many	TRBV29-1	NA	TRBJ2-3	CSVGLTDTQYF	TGCAGCGTTGGGTTGACAGATACGCAGTATTTT
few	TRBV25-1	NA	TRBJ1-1	CASSEGHTEAFF	TGTGCCAGCAGTGAAGGACACACTGAAGCTTTCTTT
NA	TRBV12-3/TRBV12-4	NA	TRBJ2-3	CASSSVTETDTQYF	TGTGCCAGCAGTTCCGTGACAGAAACAGATACGCAGTATTTT
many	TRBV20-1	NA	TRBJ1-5	CSASVPNGDGNQPQHF	TGCAGTGCTAGCGTCCCCAACGGGGACGGGAATCAGCCCCAGCATTTT
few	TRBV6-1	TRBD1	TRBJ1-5	CASTTGVYNQPQHF	TGTGCCAGCACGACAGGGGTATACAATCAGCCCCAGCATTTT
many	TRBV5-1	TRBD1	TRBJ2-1	CASSSRTGNEQFF	TGCGCCAGCAGCTCGCGGACAGGCAATGAGCAGTTCTTC
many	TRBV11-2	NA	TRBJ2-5	CASSSRDTQYF	TGTGCCAGCAGCTCCCGGGACACCCAGTACTTC
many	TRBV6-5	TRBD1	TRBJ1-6	CASSRGQGSYNSPLHF	TGTGCCAGCAGCCGCGGACAGGGCTCCTATAATTCACCCCTCCACTTT
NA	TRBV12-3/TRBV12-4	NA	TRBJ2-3	CASSLNSWSSFADTQYF	TGTGCCAGCAGTTTAAATTCATGGTCATCTTTCGCGGATACGCAGTATTTT
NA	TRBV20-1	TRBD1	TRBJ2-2	CSASTGTGVSGELFF	TGCAGTGCAAGCACGGGGACAGGGGTCTCCGGGGAGCTGTTTTTT
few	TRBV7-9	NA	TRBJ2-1	CASSLAGGPYNEQFF	TGTGCCAGCAGCTTAGCGGGGGGCCCCTACAATGAGCAGTTCTTC
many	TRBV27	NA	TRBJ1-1	CASSPTNREEAFF	TGTGCCAGCAGTCCGACAAACAGGGAAGAAGCTTTCTTT
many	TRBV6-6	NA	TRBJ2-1	CASSSAGPKTHEQFF	TGTGCCAGCAGTTCCGCCGGGCCAAAGACACATGAGCAGTTCTTC
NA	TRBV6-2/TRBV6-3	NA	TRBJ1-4	CASSRTGATNEKLFF	TGTGCCAGCAGTCGAACAGGAGCAACTAATGAAAAACTGTTTTTT
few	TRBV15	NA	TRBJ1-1	CATSRGRERSEAFF	TGTGCCACCAGCAGGGGCCGTGAGCGTAGTGAAGCTTTCTTT
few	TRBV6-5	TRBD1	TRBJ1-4	CASSLSGGGGEKLFF	TGTGCCAGCAGTTTATCAGGGGGGGGGGGTGAAAAACTGTTTTTT
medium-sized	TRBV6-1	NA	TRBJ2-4	CASSEGTENIQYF	TGTGCCAGCAGTGAAGGGACGGAAAACATTCAGTACTTC
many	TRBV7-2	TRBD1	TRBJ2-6	CASSSRQGRSGANVLTF	TGTGCCAGCAGCTCCAGACAGGGCCGCTCTGGGGCCAACGTCCTGACTTTC
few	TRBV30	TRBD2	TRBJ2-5	CAWRTSGGAETQYF	TGTGCCTGGAGGACTAGCGGGGGGGCCGAGACCCAGTACTTC
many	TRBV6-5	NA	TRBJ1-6	CASKGVGSNSPLHF	TGTGCCAGCAAGGGGGTTGGGAGTAATTCACCCCTCCACTTT
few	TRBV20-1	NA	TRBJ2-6	CSAPIGTGANVLTF	TGCAGTGCCCCCATAGGGACTGGGGCCAACGTCCTGACTTTC
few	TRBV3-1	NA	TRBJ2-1	CASSLNNEQFF	TGTGCCAGCAGCCTCAACAATGAGCAGTTCTTC
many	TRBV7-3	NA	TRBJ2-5	CASSLLGETQYF	TGTGCCAGCAGCTTACTAGGAGAGACCCAGTACTTC
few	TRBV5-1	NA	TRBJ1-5	CASSGGDLSNQPQHF	TGCGCCAGCAGCGGGGGTGACCTTAGCAATCAGCCCCAGCATTTT
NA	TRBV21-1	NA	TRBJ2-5	CASSRRTRGPKETQYF	TGTGCCAGCAGCAGAAGGACCAGGGGCCCCAAAGAGACCCAGTACTTC
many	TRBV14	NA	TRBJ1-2	CASSRRDTPYGYTF	TGTGCCAGCAGCCGTAGGGACACCCCCTATGGCTACACCTTC
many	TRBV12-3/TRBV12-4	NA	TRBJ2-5	CASSFRGRRSEETQYF	TGTGCCAGCAGTTTTCGCGGCAGGAGGTCGGAAGAGACCCAGTACTTC
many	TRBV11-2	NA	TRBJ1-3	CASSYRDRRNTIYF	TGTGCCAGCAGCTACCGGGACCGAAGAAACACCATATATTTT
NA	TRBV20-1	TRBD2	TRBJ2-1	CSAPPGGSGRDNEQFF	TGCAGTGCTCCCCCGGGAGGTAGCGGGAGGGACAATGAGCAGTTCTTC
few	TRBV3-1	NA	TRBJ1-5	CASSQDLFQPQHF	TGTGCCAGCAGCCAAGACCTCTTTCAGCCCCAGCATTTT